This entry lists 20 T cell receptor beta chains sequenced from one sample in a study of post-analysis software for immune sequencing data. Overall study results and limits: Higher frequency in patients than in controls was seen for roughly 5 TRBV segments, with TRBV5-6, TRBV5-1 and TRBV20-1 among them.

Unique molecular identifiers were carried by the TCR beta cDNA libraries. TCRdb called the PCR reads again in MiXCR, with one record for every CDR3 protein. The data contain approximately 730,000 distinct CDR3 sequences, about 45% of them singletons. Their antigens remain unidentified. Input material: blood. All receptors come from a girl aged 5 to 17 with multiple sclerosis.

This clonotype turned up a few times. The genes are TRBV28 and TRBJ2-6, with D hard to call. The CDR3 contains 15 residues. The V end lost 5 bases, the J end lost 0 bases, and 8 bases lay between the germline ends. Germline lookup yields CDR1 MDHEN and CDR2 SYDVKM. CDR3 nucleotides: TGTGCCAGCAGTCCCCTAGACTCTGGGGCCAACGTCCTGACTTTC. Its protein product is CASSPLDSGANVLTF.

This chain links TRBV12-3 or TRBV12-4 with TRBJ1-5; D gene ambiguous. The CDR3 length is 13 residues. Trimming took 3 bases from V and 6 from J, leaving 9 bases between them. DNA of the CDR3: TGTGCCAGCAGTTTGCGGGAAGGTCAGCCCCAGCATTTT. Its protein product is CASSLREGQPQHF.

This chain links TRBV7-9 with TRBJ2-1; the match to TRBD2 covers 8 bases. Germline values: CDR1 SEHNR, CDR2 FQNEAQ (reference sequence). With 5 bases clipped from V and 8 bases from J, the junction kept 17 bases outside the gene matches. This CDR3 region has 17 residues. CDR3 in amino acids: CASSQGSAGGTGYEQFF. The CDR3, as DNA: TGTGCCAGCAGCCAGGGATCGGCGGGAGGTACCGGGTATGAGCAGTTCTTC.

The V call is TRBV12-3 or TRBV12-4, the J call TRBJ2-3, with 8 bases fitting TRBD2. Trimming took 2 bases from V and 5 from J; bases not matched to a gene: 6. CDR3 size: 15 residues. CDR3 sequence (DNA): TGTGCCAGCAGTTTAAGGACTAGCCGCGGAGATACGCAGTATTTT. Translating gives CASSLRTSRGDTQYF.

This clonotype was detected a few times. In nucleotides, the CDR3 is TGTGCCAGCAGCGAAGGGACCGTACAAGAGACCCAGTACTTC. Translation: CASSEGTVQETQYF. The gene calls are TRBV7-9 and TRBJ2-5, with D perhaps assigned TRBD1 or TRBD2 (5 bases each). Trimming removed 5 bases at V and 2 bases at J, with 12 bases between. Germline V gene data show CDR1 as SEHNR and CDR2 as FQNEAQ (reference sequence). CDR3 length equals 14 residues.

There are a few counts of this clonotype. The genes are TRBV11-3 and TRBJ2-3; D perhaps matches TRBD2 (6 bases). CDR1 SGHNT and CDR2 YENEEA come from the germline V gene. This CDR3 spans 16 amino acids. V was clipped by 8 bases and J by 3 bases, with 21 bases between them. CDR3 in amino acids: CASLESRRESTDTQYF. CDR3 DNA sequence: TGTGCCAGCCTTGAATCCCGGCGGGAATCGACAGATACGCAGTATTTT.

The chain combines TRBV7-2 with TRBJ2-5; D may be TRBD1 (6 bases). Looked up from germline, CDR1 is SGHTA and CDR2 is FQGNSA. The CDR3 extends over 15 amino acids. V was cut by 1 base and J by 5 bases, with 14 bases left in between. As DNA, the CDR3 is TGTGCCAGCAGCTTAGGGGCAAACCAGGGGGAGACCCAGTACTTC. Its translation: CASSLGANQGETQYF. Complete variable domain (other parts from reference TRBV7-2 and TRBJ2-5): GAGVSQSPSNKVTEKGKDVELRCDPISGHTALYWYRQSLGQGLEFLIYFQGNSAPDKSGLPSDRFSAERTGGSVSTLTIQRTQQEDSAVYLCASSLGANQGETQYFGPGTRLLVL.

The chain joins TRBV6-2 or TRBV6-3 to TRBJ2-4, with D hard to call. The J call is uncertain, as TRBJ2-5 better fits the DNA end. There are 13 residues in the CDR3. Germline loops: CDR1 MNHEY, CDR2 SVGEGT. CDR3 residues: CASSYVLQETQYF. The DNA of the CDR3 is TGTGCCAGCAGTTACGTCCTCCAAGAGACCCAGTACTTC.

The rearrangement links TRBV11-3 to TRBJ2-4; no clear D. The V gene lost 5 bases and the J gene lost 4 bases, with 9 bases spanning the gap. This CDR3 comprises 13 residues. The germline V gene encodes CDR1 SGHNT and CDR2 YENEEA. The CDR3 reads CASSPIEKNIQYF. Here the CDR3 DNA reads TGTGCCAGCAGCCCAATCGAAAAAAACATTCAGTACTTC.

The rearrangement joins TRBV29-1 to TRBJ1-1, with 9 bases lining up with TRBD1. The V segment lost 0 bases and the J segment 3 bases; nucleotides outside the gene matches: 14. CDR3 length: 18 amino acids. In germline, CDR1 is SQVTM, CDR2 ANQGSEA. CDR3 residues: CSVEEWVTGTGFDTEAFF. CDR3 sequence (DNA): TGCAGCGTTGAAGAATGGGTGACCGGGACAGGGTTTGACACTGAAGCTTTCTTT.

This clonotype has just one count. The V call is TRBV12-3 or TRBV12-4, the J call TRBJ2-7, with D uncertain. CDR3 length equals 16 residues. V was pared by 7 bases and J by 0 bases, with 19 bases between. The CDR3 spells CASTTLGPQSSYEQYF. The CDR3 DNA follows: TGTGCCAGCACTACCCTAGGGCCCCAAAGCTCCTACGAGCAGTACTTC.

This clonotype has a handful of counts. The V and J genes are TRBV29-1 and TRBJ2-1; the D gene could be TRBD1 or TRBD2 (5 bases each). Between the trimmed V and J ends, which lost 3 bases and 7 bases, there was a span of 22 bases. This CDR3 is 16 amino acids long. The germline V gene encodes CDR1 SQVTM and CDR2 ANQGSEA. The CDR3: CSVDQPGPSSRNEQFF. The CDR3 DNA sequence: TGCAGCGTTGATCAACCGGGGCCGTCCTCTAGGAATGAGCAGTTCTTC.

J is TRBJ1-1 and V is TRBV7-6; TRBD1 is a possible D gene (5 bases). Trimming cost V 5 bases and J 8 bases, with 15 bases left between them. Germline CDR1 and CDR2: SGHVS and FNYEAQ. The CDR3 covers 13 residues. In DNA, the CDR3 is TGTGCCAGCAGCCGAAGAAGGGACGCAGAAGCTTTCTTT. It codes for CASSRRRDAEAFF.

The chain combines TRBV7-3 with TRBJ2-5; the match to TRBD1 covers 8 bases. Germline V gives CDR1 SGHTA, CDR2 FQGTGA. V gave up 5 bases and J gave up 2 bases; unmatched junction bases: 10. CDR3 length equals 16 residues. The CDR3 sequence is CASSRDGTGKQETQYF. The DNA of the CDR3 is TGTGCCAGCAGCCGAGATGGGACAGGAAAACAAGAGACCCAGTACTTC.

The chain has TRBV20-1 and TRBJ2-7, with D perhaps matching TRBD1 or TRBD2 (5 bases each). CDR3 length: 15 amino acids. CDR1 is DFQATT, CDR2 SNEGSKA, per germline (reference sequence). Trimming left V 3 bases short and J 2 bases short, with 17 bases between. Written as DNA, the CDR3 is TGCAGTGCTAGCCCCAAGTGGGGGACCACCTACGAGCAGTACTTC. Residues: CSASPKWGTTYEQYF.

The V and J genes are TRBV9 and TRBJ2-1; D is possibly TRBD2 (6 bases). V was trimmed by 2 bases and J by 7 bases, leaving 10 bases between them. The CDR3 is made up of 13 amino acids. Germline CDR1 is SGDLS and CDR2 is YYNGEE. As DNA, the CDR3 is TGTGCCAGCAGCGTGGGACTGTCTAATGAGCAGTTCTTC. It yields the protein CASSVGLSNEQFF.

The chain combines TRBV30 with TRBJ2-4, with D possibly being TRBD1 (6 bases). The J call is in doubt because the DNA end fits TRBJ2-7 better. The germline V gene has CDR1 GTSNPN and CDR2 SVGIG (reference sequence). CDR3 length: 12 residues. The CDR3 DNA sequence: TGTGCCTGGAGTGTACAGGGCGGCGAGCAGTACTTC. This translates into CAWSVQGGEQYF.

V and J are TRBV29-1 and TRBJ2-1, with 11 nucleotides matching TRBD2. V dropped 7 bases and J dropped 13; count of bases not matched to a gene: 6. Germline CDR1 SQVTM, CDR2 ANQGSEA. The CDR3 spans 11 residues. The DNA for the CDR3 is TGCAGCGGGTCACTAGCGGGAGAACAGTTCTTC. Protein: CSGSLAGEQFF.

The chain carries TRBV20-1 and TRBJ2-7, with TRBD2 as a possible D gene (5 bases). The J call may be incorrect, as the DNA end agrees better with TRBJ2-5. Germline loops: CDR1 DFQATT, CDR2 SNEGSKA (reference sequence). The CDR3 contains 18 residues. CDR3: CSASNWLVSGRREETQYF. CDR3 coding DNA: TGCAGTGCTAGTAATTGGCTAGTAAGCGGTCGGAGAGAAGAGACCCAGTACTTC.

The chain is built from TRBV5-5 and TRBJ2-1, with 12 positions matching TRBD2. The germline gives CDR1 SGHKS, CDR2 YYEKEE (reference sequence). The CDR3 is made up of 17 amino acids. J lost 8 bases, V lost 0 bases, and 9 bases had no gene match. DNA for the CDR3: TGTGCCAGCAGCTTGGATCCTAGCGGGAGGGCCATAGATGAGCAGTTCTTC. This sequence encodes CASSLDPSGRAIDEQFF.